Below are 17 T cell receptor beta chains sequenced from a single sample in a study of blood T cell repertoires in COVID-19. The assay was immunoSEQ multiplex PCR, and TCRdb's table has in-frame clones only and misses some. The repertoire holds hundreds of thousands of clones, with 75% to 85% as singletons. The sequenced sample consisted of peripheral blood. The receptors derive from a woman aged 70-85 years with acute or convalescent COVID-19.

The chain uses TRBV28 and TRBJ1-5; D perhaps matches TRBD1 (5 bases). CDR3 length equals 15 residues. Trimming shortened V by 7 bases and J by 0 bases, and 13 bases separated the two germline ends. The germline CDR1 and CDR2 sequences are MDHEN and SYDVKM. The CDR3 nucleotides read TGTGCCAGCATAGGGGTCAGCTATAGCAATCAGCCCCAGCATTTT. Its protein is CASIGVSYSNQPQHF.

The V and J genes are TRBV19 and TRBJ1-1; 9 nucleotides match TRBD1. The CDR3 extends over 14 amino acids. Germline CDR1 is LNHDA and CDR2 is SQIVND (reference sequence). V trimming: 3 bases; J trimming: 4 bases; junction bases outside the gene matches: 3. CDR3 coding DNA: TGTGCCAGTAGTATCTCACAGGGGGCCACTGAAGCTTTCTTT. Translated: CASSISQGATEAFF.

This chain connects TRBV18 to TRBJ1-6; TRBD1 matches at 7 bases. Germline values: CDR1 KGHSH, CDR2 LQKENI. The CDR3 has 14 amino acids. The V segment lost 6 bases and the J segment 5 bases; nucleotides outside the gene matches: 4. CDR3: CASSLTGDNSPLHF. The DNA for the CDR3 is TGTGCCAGCTCTCTTACAGGGGATAATTCACCCCTCCACTTT.

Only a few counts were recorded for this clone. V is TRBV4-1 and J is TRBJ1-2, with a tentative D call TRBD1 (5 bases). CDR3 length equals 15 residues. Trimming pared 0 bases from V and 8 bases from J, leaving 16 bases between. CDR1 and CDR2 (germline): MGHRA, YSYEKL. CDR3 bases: TGCGCCAGCAGCCAAGATCTAACACGGGGGATAGGCTACACCTTC. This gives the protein CASSQDLTRGIGYTF.

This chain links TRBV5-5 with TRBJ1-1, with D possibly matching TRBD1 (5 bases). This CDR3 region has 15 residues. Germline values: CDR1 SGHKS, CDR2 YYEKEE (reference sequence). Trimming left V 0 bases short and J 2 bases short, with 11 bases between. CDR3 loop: CASSLGGIENTEAFF. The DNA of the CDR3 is TGTGCCAGCAGCTTGGGGGGCATAGAAAACACTGAAGCTTTCTTT.

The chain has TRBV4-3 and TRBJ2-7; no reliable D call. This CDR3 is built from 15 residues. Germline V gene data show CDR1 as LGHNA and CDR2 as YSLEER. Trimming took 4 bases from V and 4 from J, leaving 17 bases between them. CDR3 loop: CASSRQADTSYEQYF. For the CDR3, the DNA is TGCGCCAGCAGCCGCCAAGCAGACACATCTTACGAGCAGTACTTC.

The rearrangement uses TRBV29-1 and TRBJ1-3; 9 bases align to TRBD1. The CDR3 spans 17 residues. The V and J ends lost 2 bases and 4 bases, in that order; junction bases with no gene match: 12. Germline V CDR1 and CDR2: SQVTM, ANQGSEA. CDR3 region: CSVEPTSQGAGGNTIYF. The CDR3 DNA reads TGCAGCGTTGAACCAACTTCACAGGGGGCGGGAGGAAACACCATATATTTT. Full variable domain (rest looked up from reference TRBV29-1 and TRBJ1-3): SAVISQKPSRDICQRGTSLTIQCQVDSQVTMMFWYRQQPGQSLTLIATANQGSEATYESGFVIDKFPISRPNLTFSTLTVSNMSPEDSSIYLCSVEPTSQGAGGNTIYFGEGSWLTVV.

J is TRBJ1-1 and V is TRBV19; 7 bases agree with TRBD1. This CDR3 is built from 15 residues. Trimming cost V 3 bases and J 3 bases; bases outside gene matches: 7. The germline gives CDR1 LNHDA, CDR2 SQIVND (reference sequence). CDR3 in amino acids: CASSIRQGVYTEAFF. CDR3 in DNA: TGTGCCAGTAGTATCAGACAGGGTGTCTACACTGAAGCTTTCTTT.

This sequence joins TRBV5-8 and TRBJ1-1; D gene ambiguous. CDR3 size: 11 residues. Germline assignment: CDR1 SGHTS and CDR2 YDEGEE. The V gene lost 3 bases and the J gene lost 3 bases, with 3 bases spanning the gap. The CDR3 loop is CASSYYTEAFF. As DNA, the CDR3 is TGTGCCAGCAGCTACTACACTGAAGCTTTCTTT.

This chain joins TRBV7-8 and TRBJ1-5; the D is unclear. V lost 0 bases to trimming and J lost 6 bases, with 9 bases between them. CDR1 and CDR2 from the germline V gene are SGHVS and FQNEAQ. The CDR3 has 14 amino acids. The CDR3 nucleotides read TGTGCCAGCAGCTTAGCGACTCAGCCTCAGCCCCAGCATTTT. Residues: CASSLATQPQPQHF.

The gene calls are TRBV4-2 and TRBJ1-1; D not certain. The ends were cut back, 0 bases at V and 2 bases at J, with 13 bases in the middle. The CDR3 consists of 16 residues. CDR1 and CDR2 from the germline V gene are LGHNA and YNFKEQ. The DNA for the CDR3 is TGTGCCAGCAGCCAAGATACCGGGAATAGTAACACTGAAGCTTTCTTT. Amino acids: CASSQDTGNSNTEAFF.

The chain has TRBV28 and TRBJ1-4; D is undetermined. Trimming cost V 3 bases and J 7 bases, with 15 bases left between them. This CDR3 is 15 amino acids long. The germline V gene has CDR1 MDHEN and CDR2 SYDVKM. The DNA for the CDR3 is TGTGCCAGCAGTTTGGGCGCGGGGAGATTTGAAAAACTGTTTTTT. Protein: CASSLGAGRFEKLFF.

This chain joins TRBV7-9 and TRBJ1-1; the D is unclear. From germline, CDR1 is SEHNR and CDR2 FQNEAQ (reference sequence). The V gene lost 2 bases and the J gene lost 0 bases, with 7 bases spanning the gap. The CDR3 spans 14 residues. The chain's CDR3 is CASSLQSLNTEAFF. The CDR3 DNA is TGTGCCAGCAGCTTACAATCCCTGAACACTGAAGCTTTCTTT.

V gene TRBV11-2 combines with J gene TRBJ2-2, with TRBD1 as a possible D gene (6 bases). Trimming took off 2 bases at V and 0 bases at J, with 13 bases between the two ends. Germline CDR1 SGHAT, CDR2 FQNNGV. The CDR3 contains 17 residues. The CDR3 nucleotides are TGTGCCAGCAGCTTAACCGGGACAACTTCGAACACCGGGGAGCTGTTTTTT. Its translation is CASSLTGTTSNTGELFF.

The CDR3 sequence is CASSPPGYGTGELFF. As DNA, the CDR3 is TGTGCCAGCTCACCACCCGGGTACGGGACCGGGGAGCTGTTTTTT. The chain combines TRBV18 with TRBJ2-2; D is unclear. Germline V CDR1 and CDR2: KGHSH, LQKENI. V shed 0 bases and J shed 5 bases, with 10 bases lying between them. This CDR3 is 15 amino acids long. Using reference TRBV18 and TRBJ2-2 for the parts outside the CDR3, the full variable domain is NAGVMQNPRHLVRRRGQEARLRCSPMKGHSHVYWYRQLPEEGLKFMVYLQKENIIDESGMPKERFSAEFPKEGPSILRIQQVVRGDSAAYFCASSPPGYGTGELFFGEGSRLTVL.

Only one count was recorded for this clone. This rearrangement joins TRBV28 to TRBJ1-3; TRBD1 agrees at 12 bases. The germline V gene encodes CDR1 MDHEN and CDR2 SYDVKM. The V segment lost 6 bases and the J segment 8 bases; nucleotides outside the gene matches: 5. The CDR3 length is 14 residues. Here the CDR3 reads CASSRGQGAYTIYF. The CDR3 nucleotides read TGTGCCAGCAGCCGGGGACAGGGGGCCTACACCATATATTTT.

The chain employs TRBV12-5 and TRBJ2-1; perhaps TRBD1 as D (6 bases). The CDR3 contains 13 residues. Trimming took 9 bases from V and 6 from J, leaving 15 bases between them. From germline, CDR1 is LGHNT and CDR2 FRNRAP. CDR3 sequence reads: CARGTRCINEQFF. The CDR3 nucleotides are TGTGCTAGGGGGACAAGGTGCATCAATGAGCAGTTCTTC.